This entry lists 13 T cell receptor beta chains sequenced from one sample in a study of blood T cell repertoires in COVID-19 (dated by TCRdb to the early 2020s). The receptor library was made with the immunoSEQ multiplex PCR assay. TCRdb holds this immuneACCESS table with in-frame rearrangements only. Some clones are missing; in checked studies, unresolved V genes explain under half, and the rest has no known cause. For this sample the table gives under 140,000 clones, of which less than 85% were detected only once. Around 3.5% of the sample is taken by the ten largest. The sample comprised peripheral blood. Receptor source: a woman of 80 years or more with acute or convalescent COVID-19.

The chain is built from TRBV5-1 and TRBJ2-1; 9 bases match TRBD2. CDR3 size: 15 residues. Germline trimming cut 0 bases from V and 8 bases from J; bases unmatched to any gene: 6. The V gene's germline CDR1 is SGHRS and CDR2 YFSETQ. CDR3 bases: TGCGCCAGCAGCTTGGCTGCGGGAGGGCAGGATGAGCAGTTCTTC. Amino acids: CASSLAAGGQDEQFF.

This clone was recorded once. V is TRBV9 and J is TRBJ1-3, with D tentatively TRBD1 (6 bases). The germline gives CDR1 SGDLS, CDR2 YYNGEE. Trimming cost V 0 bases and J 0 bases, with 10 bases left between them. The length of the CDR3 is 16 residues. CDR3 in DNA: TGTGCCAGCAGCGTAGGACAGGACCTCTCTGGAAACACCATATATTTT. Translating gives CASSVGQDLSGNTIYF.

The V and J genes are TRBV4-1 and TRBJ2-3; 11 bases line up with TRBD2. The junction had 9 bases not matched to a gene; V was cut back by 4 bases and J by 3 bases. This CDR3 has 17 amino acids. Germline V CDR1 and CDR2: MGHRA, YSYEKL. The CDR3 protein is CASSRDPGLAATDTQYF. CDR3 coding DNA: TGCGCCAGCAGCCGAGACCCGGGACTAGCGGCTACAGATACGCAGTATTTT.

This chain links TRBV19 with TRBJ2-1; weak D call: TRBD2 (5 bases). This CDR3 contains 17 residues. Germline lookup yields CDR1 LNHDA and CDR2 SQIVND (reference sequence). The V end was cut by 3 bases, the J end by 6 bases, with 21 bases between. CDR3 protein: CASSIRGTRGLGNEQFF. In DNA form, the CDR3 reads TGTGCCAGTAGTATTCGGGGAACCCGGGGTCTGGGCAATGAGCAGTTCTTC.

The V and J genes are TRBV5-1 and TRBJ1-2; D perhaps matches TRBD1 (5 bases). With 4 bases removed from V and 6 bases from J, the gap between germline ends came to 10 bases. The CDR3 spans 12 residues. Germline V gene data show CDR1 as SGHRS and CDR2 as YFSETQ. This CDR3 is CASSRDSHGYTF. Here the CDR3 DNA reads TGCGCCAGCAGCAGAGACAGCCATGGCTACACCTTC.

The chain uses TRBV6-5 and TRBJ1-1; D remains unclear. Looked up from germline, CDR1 is MNHEY and CDR2 is SVGAGI. This CDR3 is 13 amino acids long. V lost 6 bases, J lost 1 base, and 9 bases lay in between. CDR3 sequence: CASSRGRNTEAFF. The CDR3 coding sequence is TGTGCCAGCAGCCGTGGGAGGAACACTGAAGCTTTCTTT.

This rearrangement joins TRBV10-3 to TRBJ1-2; TRBD1 matches 8 bases. V lost 6 bases to trimming and J lost 7 bases; unmatched junction nucleotides: 7. The CDR3 sequence is 13 residues long. Germline CDR1 reads ENHRY; CDR2 reads SYGVKD. CDR3 sequence: CAISGQGPFGYTF. CDR3 in DNA: TGTGCCATCAGCGGACAGGGACCTTTTGGCTACACCTTC.

The V and J genes are TRBV5-4 and TRBJ2-1; TRBD2 aligns across 8 bases. The CDR3 totals 15 residues. V lost 1 base to trimming and J lost 5 bases; unmatched junction nucleotides: 5. Germline loops: CDR1 SGHNT, CDR2 YYREEE (reference sequence). The chain's CDR3 is CASSLPGGPHNEQFF. The DNA for the CDR3 is TGTGCCAGCAGCTTGCCGGGAGGGCCCCACAATGAGCAGTTCTTC. The full variable domain, rest sourced from reference TRBV5-4 and TRBJ2-1, is ETGVTQSPTHLIKTRGQQVTLRCSSQSGHNTVSWYQQALGQGPQFIFQYYREEENGRGNFPPRFSGLQFPNYSSELNVNALELDDSALYLCASSLPGGPHNEQFFGPGTRLTVL.

V gene TRBV6-1 combines with J gene TRBJ1-3; the D gene is possibly TRBD1 (6 bases). CDR3 length: 17 residues. The germline V gene has CDR1 MNHNS and CDR2 SASEGT. V gave up 1 base and J gave up 1 base, with 14 bases separating them. The CDR3 region is CASSEGVLGASGNTIYF. CDR3 in DNA: TGTGCCAGCAGTGAAGGCGTATTGGGGGCTTCTGGAAACACCATATATTTT.

DNA of the CDR3: TGTGCCAGCAGTCCCGAGAGCTTTGCTGCTTTCTTT. Protein product: CASSPESFAAFF. V and J are TRBV12-3 or TRBV12-4 and TRBJ1-1, with D unresolved. The length of the CDR3 is 12 residues. Trimming removed 5 bases at V and 11 bases at J, with 15 bases between.

The chain employs TRBV6-5 and TRBJ1-4, with 10 bases that match TRBD1. Germline CDR1 is MNHEY and CDR2 is SVGAGI. The CDR3 extends over 13 amino acids. Trimming took 10 bases from V and 6 from J; bases not matched to a gene: 5. The CDR3 is CATRDRGHEKLFF. For the CDR3, the DNA is TGTGCCACCAGGGACAGGGGTCATGAAAAACTGTTTTTT.

The rearrangement uses TRBV27 and TRBJ2-7; D might be TRBD2 (5 bases). Germline CDR1 is MNHEY and CDR2 is SMNVEV (reference sequence). Trimming removed 6 bases at V and 11 bases at J, with 32 bases between. The CDR3 runs to 17 residues. CDR3 coding DNA: TGTGCCAGCAGCCCGGACTCGCTGGTCAGGACCTTAAAGGGAGAGTACTTC. Encoded protein: CASSPDSLVRTLKGEYF.

The chain is built from TRBV5-1 and TRBJ2-3, with 11 bases identical to TRBD2. This CDR3 has 16 amino acids. Germline lookup yields CDR1 SGHRS and CDR2 YFSETQ. The junction had 1 base not matched to a gene; V was cut back by 0 bases and J by 1 base. CDR3 in amino acids: CASSLELAGGTDTQYF. The CDR3 region has the DNA TGCGCCAGCAGCTTGGAACTAGCGGGGGGCACAGATACGCAGTATTTT. The whole variable domain, filled in from reference TRBV5-1 and TRBJ2-3, reads KAGVTQTPRYLIKTRGQQVTLSCSPISGHRSVSWYQQTPGQGLQFLFEYFSETQRNKGNFPGRFSGRQFSNSRSEMNVSTLELGDSALYLCASSLELAGGTDTQYFGPGTRLTVL.